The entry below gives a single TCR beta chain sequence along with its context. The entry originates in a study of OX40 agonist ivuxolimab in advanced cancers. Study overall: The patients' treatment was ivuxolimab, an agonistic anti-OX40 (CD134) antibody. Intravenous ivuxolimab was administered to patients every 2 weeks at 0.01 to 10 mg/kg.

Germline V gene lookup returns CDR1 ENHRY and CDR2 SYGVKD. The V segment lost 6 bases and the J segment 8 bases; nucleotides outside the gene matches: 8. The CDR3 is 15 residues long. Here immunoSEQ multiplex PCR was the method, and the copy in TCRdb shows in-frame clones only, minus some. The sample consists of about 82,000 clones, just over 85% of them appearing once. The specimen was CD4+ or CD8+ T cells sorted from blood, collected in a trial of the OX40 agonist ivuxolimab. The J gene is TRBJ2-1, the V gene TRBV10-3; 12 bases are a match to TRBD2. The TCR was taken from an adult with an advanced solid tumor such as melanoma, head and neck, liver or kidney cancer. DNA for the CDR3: TGTGCCATCAGCGCCCTGACTAGCGGGAGTTATGAGCAGTTCTTC. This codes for CAISALTSGSYEQFF.